This T cell receptor (beta chain) is drawn from a study of breast tumors, draining lymph nodes, adjacent tissues. On this clonotype: Its antigen is undetermined.

The study's findings and limits: Tumor repertoires ranked between lymph nodes and nontumor tissue in diversity, with V and J gene preferences.

TCRdb fed the multiplex PCR reads into MiXCR, producing one record per CDR3 protein. The profile shows under 250,000 distinct CDR3 sequences, around 32% of them singletons. The lymph nodes were axillary draining lymph nodes from breast cancer patients. Germline V gene sequence: CDR1 MGHRA, CDR2 YSYEKL. V lost 0 bases and J lost 7, with 9 bases in between. The CDR3 has 13 residues. The TCR sequence derives from a female donor with breast cancer. Some clones in this sample may be carry-over from other donors' samples. This rearrangement joins TRBV4-1 to TRBJ1-2, with D perhaps matching TRBD1 (6 bases). The sequenced sample consisted of axillary lymph node tissue. The CDR3: CASSQERGGGYTF. The CDR3 DNA sequence: TGCGCCAGCAGCCAAGAAAGGGGGGGTGGCTACACCTTC.